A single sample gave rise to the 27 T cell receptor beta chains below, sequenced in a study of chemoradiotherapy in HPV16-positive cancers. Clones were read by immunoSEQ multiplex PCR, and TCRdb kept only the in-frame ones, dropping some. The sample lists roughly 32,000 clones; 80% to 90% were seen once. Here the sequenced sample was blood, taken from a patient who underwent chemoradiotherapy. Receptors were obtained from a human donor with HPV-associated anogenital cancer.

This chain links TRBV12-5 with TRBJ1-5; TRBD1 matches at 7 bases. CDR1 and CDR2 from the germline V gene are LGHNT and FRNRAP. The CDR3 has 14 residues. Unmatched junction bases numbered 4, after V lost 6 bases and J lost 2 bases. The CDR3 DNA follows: TGTGCTAGTGGACAGGGGATGGGCAATCAGCCCCAGCATTTT. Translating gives CASGQGMGNQPQHF.

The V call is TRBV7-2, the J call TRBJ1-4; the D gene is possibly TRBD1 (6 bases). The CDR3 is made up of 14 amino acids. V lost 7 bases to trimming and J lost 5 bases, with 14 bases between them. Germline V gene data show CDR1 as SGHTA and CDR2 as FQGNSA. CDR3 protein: CASTANRVNEKLFF. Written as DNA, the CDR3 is TGTGCCAGCACGGCCAACAGGGTGAATGAAAAACTGTTTTTT.

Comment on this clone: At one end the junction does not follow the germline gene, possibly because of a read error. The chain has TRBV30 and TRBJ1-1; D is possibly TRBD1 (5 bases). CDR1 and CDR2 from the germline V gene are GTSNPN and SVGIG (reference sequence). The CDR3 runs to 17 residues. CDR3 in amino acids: CAWISPPGQHLDTEVFF. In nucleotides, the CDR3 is TGTGCCTGGATTTCTCCCCCCGGACAACACCTCGACACTGAAGTTTTCTTT.

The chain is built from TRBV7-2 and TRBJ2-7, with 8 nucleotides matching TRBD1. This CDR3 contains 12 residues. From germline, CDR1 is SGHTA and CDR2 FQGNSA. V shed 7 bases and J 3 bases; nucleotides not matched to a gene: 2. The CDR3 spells CASNTGGYEQYF. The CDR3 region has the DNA TGTGCCAGCAATACAGGGGGCTACGAGCAGTACTTC.

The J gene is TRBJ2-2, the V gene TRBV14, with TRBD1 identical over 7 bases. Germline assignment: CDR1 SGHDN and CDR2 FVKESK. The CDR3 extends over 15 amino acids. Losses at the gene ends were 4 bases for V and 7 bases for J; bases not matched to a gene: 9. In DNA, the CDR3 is TGTGCCAGCAGCCTCAACCCGACAGGGATCGGGGAGCTGTTTTTT. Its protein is CASSLNPTGIGELFF.

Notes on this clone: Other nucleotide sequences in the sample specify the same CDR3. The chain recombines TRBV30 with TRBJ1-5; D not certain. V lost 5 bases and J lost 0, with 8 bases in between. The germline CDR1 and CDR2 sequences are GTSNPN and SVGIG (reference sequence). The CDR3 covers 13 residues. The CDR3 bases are TGTGCCTGGTCTAGGGATAGCAATCAGCCCCAGCATTTT. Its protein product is CAWSRDSNQPQHF.

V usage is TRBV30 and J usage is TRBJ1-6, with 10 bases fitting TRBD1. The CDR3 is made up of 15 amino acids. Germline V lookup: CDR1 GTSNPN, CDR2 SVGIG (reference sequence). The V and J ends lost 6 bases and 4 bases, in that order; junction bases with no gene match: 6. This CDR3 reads CACGDRGEYNSPLHF. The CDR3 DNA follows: TGTGCCTGCGGGGACAGGGGAGAGTATAATTCACCCCTCCACTTT.

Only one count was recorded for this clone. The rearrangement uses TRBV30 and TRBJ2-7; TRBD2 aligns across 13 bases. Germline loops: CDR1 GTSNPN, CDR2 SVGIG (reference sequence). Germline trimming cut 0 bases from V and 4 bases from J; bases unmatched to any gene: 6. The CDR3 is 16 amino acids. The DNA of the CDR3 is TGTGCCTGGAGTGTACAGGGACTAGCGGGGATATACGAGCAGTACTTC. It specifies CAWSVQGLAGIYEQYF.

The CDR3 coding sequence is TGCAGCGTTGAAACAAGCGGGGCTGAAGCTTTCTTT. Protein: CSVETSGAEAFF. This chain connects TRBV29-1 to TRBJ1-1; D unresolved. V was cut by 2 bases and J by 6 bases, with 10 bases left in between. The CDR3 runs to 12 residues. Germline lookup yields CDR1 SQVTM and CDR2 ANQGSEA.

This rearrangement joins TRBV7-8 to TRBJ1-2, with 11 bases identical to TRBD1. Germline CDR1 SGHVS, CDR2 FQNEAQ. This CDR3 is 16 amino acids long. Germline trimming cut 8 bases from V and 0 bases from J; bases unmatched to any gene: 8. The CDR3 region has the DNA TGTGCCAGCTCGGGACAGGGGGGGACCTCTAACTATGGCTACACCTTC. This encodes CASSGQGGTSNYGYTF.

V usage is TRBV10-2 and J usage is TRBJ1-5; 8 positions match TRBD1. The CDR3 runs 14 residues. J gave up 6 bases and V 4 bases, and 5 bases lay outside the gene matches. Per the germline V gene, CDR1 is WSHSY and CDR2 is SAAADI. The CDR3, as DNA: TGCGCCAGCAGTGTCAGGGGGCAGGGTCAGCCCCAGCATTTT. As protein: CASSVRGQGQPQHF.

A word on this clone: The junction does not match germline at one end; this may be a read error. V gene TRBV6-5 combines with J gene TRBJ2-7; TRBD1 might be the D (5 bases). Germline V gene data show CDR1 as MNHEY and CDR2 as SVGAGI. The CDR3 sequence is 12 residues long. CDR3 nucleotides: TGTGCCGGCAGGGTCCACGGCTACGAGCAGTACTTC. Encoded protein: CAGRVHGYEQYF.

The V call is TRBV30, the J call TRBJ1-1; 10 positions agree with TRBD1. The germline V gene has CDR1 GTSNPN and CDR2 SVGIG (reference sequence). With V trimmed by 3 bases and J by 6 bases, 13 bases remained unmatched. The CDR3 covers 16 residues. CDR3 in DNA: TGTGCCTGGAGCCGTGGACAGGGGGTAAATCGGGCTGAAGCTTTCTTT. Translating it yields CAWSRGQGVNRAEAFF.

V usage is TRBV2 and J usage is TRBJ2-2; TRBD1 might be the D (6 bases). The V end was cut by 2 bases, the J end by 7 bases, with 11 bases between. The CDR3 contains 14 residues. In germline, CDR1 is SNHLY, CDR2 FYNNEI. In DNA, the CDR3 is TGTGCCAGCAGTGAAACCAGGGGTGACGGGGAGCTGTTTTTT. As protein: CASSETRGDGELFF.

The CDR3 DNA follows: TGCGCCAGCACCCCGGGACTAGCGGGGGGCGGGTACCAAGAGACCCAGTACTTC. This gives the protein CASTPGLAGGGYQETQYF. V is TRBV5-1 and J is TRBJ2-5; 15 bases align to TRBD2. Looked up from germline, CDR1 is SGHRS and CDR2 is YFSETQ. The CDR3 has 18 amino acids. V trimming: 6 bases; J trimming: 0 bases; junction bases outside the gene matches: 9.

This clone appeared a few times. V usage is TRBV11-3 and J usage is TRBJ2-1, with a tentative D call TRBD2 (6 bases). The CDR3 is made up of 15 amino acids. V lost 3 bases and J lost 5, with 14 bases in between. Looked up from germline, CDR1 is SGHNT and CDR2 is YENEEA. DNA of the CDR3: TGTGCCAGCAGCTTGCGGGGTAATCGTGACAATGAGCAGTTCTTC. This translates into CASSLRGNRDNEQFF.

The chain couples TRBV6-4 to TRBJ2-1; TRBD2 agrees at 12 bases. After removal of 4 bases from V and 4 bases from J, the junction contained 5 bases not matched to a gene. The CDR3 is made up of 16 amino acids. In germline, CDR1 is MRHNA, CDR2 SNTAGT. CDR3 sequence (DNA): TGTGCCAGCAGTGGGGAAACTAGCGGGGGGTACAATGAGCAGTTCTTC. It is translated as CASSGETSGGYNEQFF.

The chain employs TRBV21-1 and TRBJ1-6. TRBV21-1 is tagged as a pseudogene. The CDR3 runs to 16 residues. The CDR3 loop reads CASSDPPSSYNSPLHF. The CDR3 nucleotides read TGTGCCAGCAGCGACCCACCTAGCTCCTATAATTCACCCCTCCACTTT.

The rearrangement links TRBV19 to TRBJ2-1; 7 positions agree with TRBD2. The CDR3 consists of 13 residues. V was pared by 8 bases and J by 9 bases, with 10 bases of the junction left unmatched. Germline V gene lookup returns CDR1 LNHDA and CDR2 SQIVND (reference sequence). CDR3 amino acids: CASAPHWGGEQFF. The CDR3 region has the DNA TGTGCCAGTGCCCCGCATTGGGGGGGTGAGCAGTTCTTC.

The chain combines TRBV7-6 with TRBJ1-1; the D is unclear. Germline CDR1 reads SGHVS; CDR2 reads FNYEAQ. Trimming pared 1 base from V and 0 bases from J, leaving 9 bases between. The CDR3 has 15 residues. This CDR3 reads CASSLEPGVNTEAFF. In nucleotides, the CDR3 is TGTGCCAGCAGCTTAGAGCCCGGGGTGAACACTGAAGCTTTCTTT.

CDR3 in DNA: TGTGCCAGCAGTGATTGGACAGTCAATCAGCCCCAGCATTTT. Protein: CASSDWTVNQPQHF. The chain links TRBV6-1 to TRBJ1-5; TRBD1 is a possible D gene (6 bases). The V gene lost 3 bases and the J gene lost 3 bases, with 9 bases spanning the gap. Germline V lookup: CDR1 MNHNS, CDR2 SASEGT. The CDR3 is 14 amino acids.

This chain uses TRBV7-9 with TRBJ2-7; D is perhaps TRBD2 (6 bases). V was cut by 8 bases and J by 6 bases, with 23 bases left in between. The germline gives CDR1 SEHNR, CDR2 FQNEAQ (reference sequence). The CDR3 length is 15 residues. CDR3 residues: CASPRERQAAREQYF. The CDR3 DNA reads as TGTGCCAGCCCCCGGGAGAGGCAAGCCGCCCGCGAGCAGTACTTC.

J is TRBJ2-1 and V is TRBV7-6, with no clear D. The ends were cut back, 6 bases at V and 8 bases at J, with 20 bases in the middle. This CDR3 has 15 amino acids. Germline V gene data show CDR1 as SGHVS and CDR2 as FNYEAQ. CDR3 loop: CASRYSHNSPDEQFF. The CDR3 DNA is TGTGCCAGCAGATACTCCCACAATTCACCCGATGAGCAGTTCTTC.

The CDR3 DNA follows: TGCGCCAGCAGTGAAGGGAGTCAGAATTCACCCCTCCACTTT. It yields the protein CASSEGSQNSPLHF. V usage is TRBV10-1 and J usage is TRBJ1-6; D is unresolved. Germline CDR1 and CDR2: WNHNN and SYGVQD (reference sequence). The V gene lost 3 bases and the J gene lost 7 bases, with 10 bases spanning the gap. CDR3 length: 14 residues.

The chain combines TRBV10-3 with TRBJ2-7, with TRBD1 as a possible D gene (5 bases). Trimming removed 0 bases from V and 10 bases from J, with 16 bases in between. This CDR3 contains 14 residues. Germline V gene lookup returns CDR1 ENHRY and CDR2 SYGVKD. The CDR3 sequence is CAISESYGAETQYF. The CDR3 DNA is TGTGCCATCAGTGAGTCGTATGGGGCAGAAACCCAGTACTTC.

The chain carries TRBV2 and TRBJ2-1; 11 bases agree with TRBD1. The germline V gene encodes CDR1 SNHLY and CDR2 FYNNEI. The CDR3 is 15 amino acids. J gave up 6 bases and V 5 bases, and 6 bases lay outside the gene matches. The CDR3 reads CASSTGQGAFNEQFF. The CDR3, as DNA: TGTGCCAGCAGTACAGGACAGGGGGCTTTCAATGAGCAGTTCTTC.

The CDR3 region has the DNA TGTGCCAGCAGCCGCTTCCGGCAGAACACTGAAGCTTTCTTT. This translates into CASSRFRQNTEAFF. The chain links TRBV11-2 to TRBJ1-1; D unclear. Trimming removed 5 bases from V and 1 base from J, with 11 bases in between. There are 14 residues in the CDR3. Looked up from germline, CDR1 is SGHAT and CDR2 is FQNNGV.